This entry concerns a single TCR beta chain. Its antigen is still unknown. The data derive from a study of cytotoxic CD8 clonotypes in ibrutinib-treated CLL. General observations from the study: Relative to age-matched healthy donors, clonality at baseline was higher, and it tracked circulating CD8+ T-cell counts.

Looked up from germline, CDR1 is MDHEN and CDR2 is SYDVKM. The CDR3 is made up of 15 amino acids. Trimming stripped 3 bases from V and 0 bases from J, with 10 bases between. Here immunoSEQ multiplex PCR was the method, and the copy in TCRdb shows in-frame clones only, minus some. The sample yields about 120,000 clones, approximately 56% seen once. This sample comprised PBMCs, obtained after 24 months of ibrutinib treatment. This receptor was identified in a human donor with chronic lymphocytic leukemia. V gene TRBV28 combines with J gene TRBJ2-3, with D possibly matching TRBD2 (6 bases). The CDR3 is CASSFSGTSTDTQYF. DNA of the CDR3: TGTGCCAGCAGTTTCTCCGGGACTAGCACAGATACGCAGTATTTT.